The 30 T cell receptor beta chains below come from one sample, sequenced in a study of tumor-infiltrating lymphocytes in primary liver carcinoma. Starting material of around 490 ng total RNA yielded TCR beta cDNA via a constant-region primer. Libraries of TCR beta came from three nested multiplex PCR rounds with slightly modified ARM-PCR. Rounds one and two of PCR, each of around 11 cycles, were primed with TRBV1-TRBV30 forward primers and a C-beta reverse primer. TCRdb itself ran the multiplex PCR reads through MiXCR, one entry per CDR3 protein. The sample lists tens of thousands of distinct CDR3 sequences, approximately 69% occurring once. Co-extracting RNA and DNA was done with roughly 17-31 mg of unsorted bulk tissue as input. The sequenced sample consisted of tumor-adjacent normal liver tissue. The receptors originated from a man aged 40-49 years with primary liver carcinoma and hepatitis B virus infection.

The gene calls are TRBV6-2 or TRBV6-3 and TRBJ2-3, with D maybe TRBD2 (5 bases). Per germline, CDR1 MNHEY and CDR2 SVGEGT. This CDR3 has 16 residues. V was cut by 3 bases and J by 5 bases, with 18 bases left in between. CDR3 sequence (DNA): TGTGCCAGCAGTTATAGCCACGGGATTCATGGAGATACGCAGTATTTT. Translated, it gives CASSYSHGIHGDTQYF.

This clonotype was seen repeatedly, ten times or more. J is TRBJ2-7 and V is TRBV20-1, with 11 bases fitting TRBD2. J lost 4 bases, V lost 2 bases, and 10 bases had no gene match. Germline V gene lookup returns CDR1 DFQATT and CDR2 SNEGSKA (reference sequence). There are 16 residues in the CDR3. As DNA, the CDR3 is TGCAGTGCTAGAATCCTGACTAGCGGGGAGACTTACGAGCAGTACTTC. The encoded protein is CSARILTSGETYEQYF.

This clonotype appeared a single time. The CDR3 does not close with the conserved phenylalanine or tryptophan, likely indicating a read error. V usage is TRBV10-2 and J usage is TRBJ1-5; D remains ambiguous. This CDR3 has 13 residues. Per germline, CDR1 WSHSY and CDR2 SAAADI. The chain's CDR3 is CASTAEFNQPQHL. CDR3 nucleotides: TGCGCCAGCACAGCAGAATTCAATCAACCCCAGCATTTA.

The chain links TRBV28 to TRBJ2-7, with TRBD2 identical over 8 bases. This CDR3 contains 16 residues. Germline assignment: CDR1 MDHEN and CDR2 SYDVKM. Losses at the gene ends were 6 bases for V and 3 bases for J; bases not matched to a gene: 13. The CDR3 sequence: CASSPGGLGANYEQYF. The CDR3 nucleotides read TGTGCCAGCAGCCCGGGGGGGCTCGGGGCAAACTACGAGCAGTACTTC.

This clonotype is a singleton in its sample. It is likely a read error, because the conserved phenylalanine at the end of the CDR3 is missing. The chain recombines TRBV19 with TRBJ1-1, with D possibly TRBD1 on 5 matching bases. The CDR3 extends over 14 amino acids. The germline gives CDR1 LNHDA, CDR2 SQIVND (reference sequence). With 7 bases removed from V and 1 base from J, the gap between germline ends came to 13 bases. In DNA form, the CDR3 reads TGTGCCAGTACCGAAACAGGCTGGAACACTGAAGCTTTCCTT. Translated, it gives CASTETGWNTEAFL.

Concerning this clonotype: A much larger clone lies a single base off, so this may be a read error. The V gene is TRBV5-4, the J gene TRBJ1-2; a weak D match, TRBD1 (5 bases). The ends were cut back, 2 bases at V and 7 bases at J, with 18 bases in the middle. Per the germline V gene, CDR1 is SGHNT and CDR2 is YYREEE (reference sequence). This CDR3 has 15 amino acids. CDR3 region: CASSLGETAFTGYTF. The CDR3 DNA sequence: TGTGCCAGCAGCTTAGGAGAGACAGCGTTCACTGGCTACACCTTC.

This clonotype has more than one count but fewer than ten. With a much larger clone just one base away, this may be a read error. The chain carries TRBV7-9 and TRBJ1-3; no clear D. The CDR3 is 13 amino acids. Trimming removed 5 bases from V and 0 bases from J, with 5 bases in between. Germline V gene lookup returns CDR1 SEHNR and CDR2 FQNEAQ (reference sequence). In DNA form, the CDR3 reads TGTGCCAGCAGCGGCGACTCTGGAAACACCATATATTTT. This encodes CASSGDSGNTIYF.

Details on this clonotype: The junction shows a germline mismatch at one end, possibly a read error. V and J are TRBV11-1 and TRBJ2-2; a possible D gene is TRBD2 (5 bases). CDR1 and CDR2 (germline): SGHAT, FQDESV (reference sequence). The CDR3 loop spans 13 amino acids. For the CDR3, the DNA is TGTCCCAGCAGCTTAGTACATTTCGGGGAGCTCTTTTTT. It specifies CPSSLVHFGELFF.

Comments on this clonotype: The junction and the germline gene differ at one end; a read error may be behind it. The CDR3 coding sequence is TGTGCAGGCAGCTTACGACCCTACTCTGGAAACATCATATATTTT. Its protein is CAGSLRPYSGNIIYF. The rearrangement uses TRBV5-4 and TRBJ1-3; D gene ambiguous. Germline V gene lookup returns CDR1 SGHNT and CDR2 YYREEE (reference sequence). The CDR3 length is 15 residues.

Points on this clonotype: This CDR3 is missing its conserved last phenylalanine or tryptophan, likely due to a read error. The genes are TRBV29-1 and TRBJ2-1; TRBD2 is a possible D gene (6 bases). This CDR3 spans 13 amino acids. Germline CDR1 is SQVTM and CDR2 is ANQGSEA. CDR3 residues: CSGRAGGGNEQFS. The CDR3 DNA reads TGTAGCGGTCGGGCAGGTGGGGGGAATGAGCAGTTCTCC.

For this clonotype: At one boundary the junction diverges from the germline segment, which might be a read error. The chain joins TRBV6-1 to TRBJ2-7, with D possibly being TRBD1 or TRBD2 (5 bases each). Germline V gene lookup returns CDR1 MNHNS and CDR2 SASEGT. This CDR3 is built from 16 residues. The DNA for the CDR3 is TGTGCCAGCAGGGTGACGAGGGGCGCTCAGGCCTACGAGCGGTACTTC. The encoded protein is CASRVTRGAQAYERYF.

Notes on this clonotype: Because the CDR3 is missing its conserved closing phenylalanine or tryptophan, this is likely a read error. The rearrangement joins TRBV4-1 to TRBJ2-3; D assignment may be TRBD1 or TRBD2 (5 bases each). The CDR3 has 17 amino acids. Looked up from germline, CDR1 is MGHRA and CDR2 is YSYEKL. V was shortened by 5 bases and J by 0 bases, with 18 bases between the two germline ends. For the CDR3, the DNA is TGCGCCAGCAGCTTACGACTATCGGGGACGAGCACAGATACGCAGTATTTG. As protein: CASSLRLSGTSTDTQYL.

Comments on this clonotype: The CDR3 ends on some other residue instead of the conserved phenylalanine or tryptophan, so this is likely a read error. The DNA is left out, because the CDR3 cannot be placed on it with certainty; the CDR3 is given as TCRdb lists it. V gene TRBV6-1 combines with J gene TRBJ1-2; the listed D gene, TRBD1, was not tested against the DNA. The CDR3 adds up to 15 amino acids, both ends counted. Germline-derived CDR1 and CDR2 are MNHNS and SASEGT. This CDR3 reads CASSESGGLHHGCTL.

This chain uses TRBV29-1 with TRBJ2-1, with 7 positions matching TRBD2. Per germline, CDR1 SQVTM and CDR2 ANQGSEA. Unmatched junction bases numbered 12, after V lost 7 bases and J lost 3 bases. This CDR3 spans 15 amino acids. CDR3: CSAGLVGGFYNEQFF. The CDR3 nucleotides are TGCAGCGCTGGACTAGTGGGAGGGTTCTACAATGAGCAGTTCTTC.

CDR3 nucleotide sequence: TGTGCCAGCAGCCTCGGACTGACGACATCCCTCCACTTT. This encodes CASSLGLTTSLHF. The chain links TRBV6-5 to TRBJ1-6, with D uncertain. From germline, CDR1 is MNHEY and CDR2 SVGAGI. V shed 6 bases and J shed 14 bases, with 17 bases lying between them. The CDR3 loop spans 13 amino acids.

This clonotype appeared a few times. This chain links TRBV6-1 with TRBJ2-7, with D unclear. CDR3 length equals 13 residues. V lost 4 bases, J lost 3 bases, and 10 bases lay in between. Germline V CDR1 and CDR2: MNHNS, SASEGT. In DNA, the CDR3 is TGTGCCAGCAGTGGATGGGTTTTCTACGAGCAGTACTTC. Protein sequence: CASSGWVFYEQYF.

CDR3 DNA sequence: TGTGCCAGCAGTTTCCGTCATGGGGGCACCGGGGAGCTGTTTTTT. This codes for CASSFRHGGTGELFF. The gene calls are TRBV28 and TRBJ2-2, with D possibly being TRBD1 or TRBD2 (5 bases each). With 3 bases removed from V and 4 bases from J, the gap between germline ends came to 12 bases. The germline gives CDR1 MDHEN, CDR2 SYDVKM. CDR3 length equals 15 residues. The variable domain in full, with the rest retrieved from reference TRBV28 and TRBJ2-2, is DVKVTQSSRYLVKRTGEKVFLECVQDMDHENMFWYRQDPGLGLRLIYFSYDVKMKEKGDIPEGYSVSREKKERFSLILESASTNQTSMYLCASSFRHGGTGELFFGEGSRLTVL.

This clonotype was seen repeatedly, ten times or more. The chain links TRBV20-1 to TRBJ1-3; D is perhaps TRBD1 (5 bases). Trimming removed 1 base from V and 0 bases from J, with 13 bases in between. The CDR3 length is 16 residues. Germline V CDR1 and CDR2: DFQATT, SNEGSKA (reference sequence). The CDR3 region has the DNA TGCAGTGCTAGAGGACAGCCTCCCTTCTCTGGAAACACCATATATTTT. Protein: CSARGQPPFSGNTIYF.

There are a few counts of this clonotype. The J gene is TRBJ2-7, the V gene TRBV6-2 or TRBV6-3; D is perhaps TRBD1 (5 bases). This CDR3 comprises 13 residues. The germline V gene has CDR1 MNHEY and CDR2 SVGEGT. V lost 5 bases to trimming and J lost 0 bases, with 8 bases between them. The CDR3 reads CASSGRVSYEQYF. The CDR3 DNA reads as TGTGCCAGCAGTGGCAGGGTCTCCTACGAGCAGTACTTC.

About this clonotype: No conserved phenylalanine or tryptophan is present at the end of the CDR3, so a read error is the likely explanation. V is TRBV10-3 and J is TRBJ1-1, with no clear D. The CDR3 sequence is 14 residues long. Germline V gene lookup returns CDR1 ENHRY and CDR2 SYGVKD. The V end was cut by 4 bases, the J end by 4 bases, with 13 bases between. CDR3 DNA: TGTGCCATCAGTGTCTCAGACATGAGCACTGAAGCTTTCTCT. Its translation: CAISVSDMSTEAFS.

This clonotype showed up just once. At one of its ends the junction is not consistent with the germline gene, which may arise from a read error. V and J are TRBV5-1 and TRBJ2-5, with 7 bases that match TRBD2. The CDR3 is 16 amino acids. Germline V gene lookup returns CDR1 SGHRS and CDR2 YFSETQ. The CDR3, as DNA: TGCGCCAGCACCTTGGAGGCTAGCGGTCTTCAAGTGACCCAGTACTTC. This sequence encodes CASTLEASGLQVTQYF.

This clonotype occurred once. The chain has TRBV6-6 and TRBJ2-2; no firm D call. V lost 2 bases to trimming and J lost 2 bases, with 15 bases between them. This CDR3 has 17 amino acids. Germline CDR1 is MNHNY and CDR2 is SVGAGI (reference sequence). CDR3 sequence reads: CASSYSFGHANTGELFF. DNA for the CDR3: TGTGCCAGCAGTTACAGCTTTGGGCACGCAAACACCGGGGAGCTGTTTTTT.

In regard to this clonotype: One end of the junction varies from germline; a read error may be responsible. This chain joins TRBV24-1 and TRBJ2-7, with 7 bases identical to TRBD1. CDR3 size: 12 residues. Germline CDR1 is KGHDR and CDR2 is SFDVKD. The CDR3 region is CDTAPTGWEQYF. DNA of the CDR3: TGTGACACCGCTCCGACAGGGTGGGAGCAGTACTTC.

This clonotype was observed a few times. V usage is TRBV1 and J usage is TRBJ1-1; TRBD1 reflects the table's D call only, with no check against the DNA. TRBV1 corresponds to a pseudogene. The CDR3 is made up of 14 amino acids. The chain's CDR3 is CTSSQDQGDTEAFF. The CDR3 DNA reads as TGCACCAGCAGCCAAGATCAGGGGGACACTGAAGCTTTCTTT.

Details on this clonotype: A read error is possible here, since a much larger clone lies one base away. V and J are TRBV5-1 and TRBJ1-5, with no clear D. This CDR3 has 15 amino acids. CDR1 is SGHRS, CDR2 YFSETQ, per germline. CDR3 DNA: TGCGCCAACAGCCGGGATCCGTCAGTCGAACAGCCCCAGCATTTT. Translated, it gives CANSRDPSVEQPQHF. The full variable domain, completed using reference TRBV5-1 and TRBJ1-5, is KAGVTQTPRYLIKTRGQQVTLSCSPISGHRSVSWYQQTPGQGLQFLFEYFSETQRNKGNFPGRFSGRQFSNSRSEMNVSTLELGDSALYLCANSRDPSVEQPQHFGDGTRLSIL.

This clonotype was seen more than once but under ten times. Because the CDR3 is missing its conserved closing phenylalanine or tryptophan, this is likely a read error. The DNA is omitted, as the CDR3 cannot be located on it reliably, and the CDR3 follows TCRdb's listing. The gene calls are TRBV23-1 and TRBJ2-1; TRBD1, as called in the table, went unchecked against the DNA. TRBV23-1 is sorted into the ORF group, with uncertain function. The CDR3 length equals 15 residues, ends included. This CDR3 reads CASSPLTRDRERDVL.

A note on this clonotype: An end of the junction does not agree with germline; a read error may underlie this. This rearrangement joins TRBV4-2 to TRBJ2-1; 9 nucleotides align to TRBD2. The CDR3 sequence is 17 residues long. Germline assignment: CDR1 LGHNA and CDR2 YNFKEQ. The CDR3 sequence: CASSQLSGRTVYNEQFF. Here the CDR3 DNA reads TGCGCCAGCAGCCAACTGAGCGGGAGGACCGTCTACAATGAGCAGTTCTTC.

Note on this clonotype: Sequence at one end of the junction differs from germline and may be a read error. CDR3 in DNA: TGTGCCTGGAGGATACAGGGGGCCTCCCATAATTCACCCCTCCACTTT. Protein: CAWRIQGASHNSPLHF. The gene calls are TRBV30 and TRBJ1-6; 9 bases line up with TRBD1. This CDR3 region has 16 residues. Per the germline V gene, CDR1 is GTSNPN and CDR2 is SVGIG (reference sequence).

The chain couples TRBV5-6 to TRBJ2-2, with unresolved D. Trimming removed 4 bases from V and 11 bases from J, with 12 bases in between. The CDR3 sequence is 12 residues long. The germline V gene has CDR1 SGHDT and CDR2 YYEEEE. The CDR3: CASSKTARELFF. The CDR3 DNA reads TGTGCCAGCAGCAAGACCGCTCGAGAGCTGTTTTTT.

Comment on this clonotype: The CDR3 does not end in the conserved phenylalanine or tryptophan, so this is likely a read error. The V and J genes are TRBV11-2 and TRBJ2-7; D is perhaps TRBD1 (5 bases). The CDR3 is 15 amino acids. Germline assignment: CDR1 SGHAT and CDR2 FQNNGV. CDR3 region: CANSFMTDPDYEQYL. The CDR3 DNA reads TGTGCCAACAGCTTCATGACAGATCCAGACTACGAGCAGTACTTA.